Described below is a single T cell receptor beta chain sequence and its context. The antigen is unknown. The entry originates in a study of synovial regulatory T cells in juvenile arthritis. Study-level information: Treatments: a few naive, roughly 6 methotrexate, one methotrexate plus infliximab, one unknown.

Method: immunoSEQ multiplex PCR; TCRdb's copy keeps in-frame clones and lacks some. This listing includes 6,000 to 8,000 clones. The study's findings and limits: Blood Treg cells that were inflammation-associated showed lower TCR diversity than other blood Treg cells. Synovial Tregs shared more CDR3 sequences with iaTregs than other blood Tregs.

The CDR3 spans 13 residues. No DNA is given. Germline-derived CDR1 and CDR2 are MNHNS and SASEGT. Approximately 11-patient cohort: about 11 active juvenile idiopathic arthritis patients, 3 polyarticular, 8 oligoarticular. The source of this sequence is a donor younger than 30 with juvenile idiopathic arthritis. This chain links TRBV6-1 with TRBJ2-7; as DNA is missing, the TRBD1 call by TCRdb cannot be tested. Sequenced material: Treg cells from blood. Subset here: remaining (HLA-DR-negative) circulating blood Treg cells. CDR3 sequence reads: CASSHSSSYEQYF.